This T cell receptor (beta chain) was obtained from a study of T-cell memory formation after mild COVID-19. Study as a whole: Clusters were largely donor specific. Study findings and constraints: CD4+ bias marked clones expanding day 15 to 37, unlike balanced contracting clones. Some clones that responded were present in memory (sampled pre-infection), which suggests cross-reactive memory joined. Of the contracting clones, CD4+ ones lay mainly in CM and EM, and CD8+ ones in EMRA.

CDR1 is SGHTA, CDR2 FQGNSA, per germline. Unmatched junction bases numbered 15, after V lost 5 bases and J lost 7 bases. This CDR3 comprises 18 residues. This clonotype was found a few times. What it recognizes is unknown. TCRdb re-called the 5' RACE reads with MiXCR, one entry per CDR3 protein. Of about 560,000 distinct CDR3 sequences in the sample, about 18% were seen once. Sample: PBMCs or a T cell subset sorted from them (not recorded which). The sequence derives from an adult woman who had mild COVID-19 (a few samples of this study predate the infection). Cell type and time point are not known. The rearrangement links TRBV7-2 to TRBJ2-2, with 11 nucleotides matching TRBD2. The CDR3 loop reads CASSRTLGLAGSGGELFF. Here the CDR3 DNA reads TGTGCCAGCAGCCGCACCCTAGGACTAGCGGGCTCGGGCGGGGAGCTGTTTTTT.